This is a list of T cell receptor beta chains from one sample in a study of T cells in Graves' hyperthyroidism and ophthalmopathy. TCRdb ran MiXCR on the multiplex PCR reads and lists one entry per CDR3 protein. The data show about 640,000 distinct CDR3 sequences, around 21% seen once. Material: blood. The receptors here all came from a man aged 25-45 years with Graves' ophthalmopathy. Each CDR3 is given with its conserved first and last residue. D genes are given only for firm matches. Expanded clones are given a class, and other clones once, few, many or no size at all.

CDR3 length	clone size	V gene	D gene	J gene	CDR3 protein	CDR3 DNA
13	NA	TRBV5-1	NA	TRBJ2-5	CASSPGTWETQYF	TGCGCCAGCAGCCCCGGGACTTGGGAGACCCAGTACTTC
16	NA	TRBV10-3	TRBD2	TRBJ2-1	CATSRTSGSSGGEQFF	TGTGCCACGAGTCGGACTAGCGGGAGCAGTGGTGGTGAGCAGTTCTTC
16	many	TRBV24-1	NA	TRBJ2-5	CATHYDRVMGSETQYF	TGTGCCACCCATTACGACCGGGTCATGGGGAGTGAGACCCAGTACTTC
13	few	TRBV6-1	NA	TRBJ2-7	CASVSESSYEQYF	TGTGCCAGCGTATCCGAGTCCTCCTACGAGCAGTACTTC
19	many	TRBV11-2	NA	TRBJ2-7	CASSPAPGKGPYSLYEQYF	TGTGCCAGCAGCCCAGCCCCAGGGAAGGGACCCTACTCTCTCTACGAGCAGTACTTC
15	NA	TRBV7-2	NA	TRBJ1-4	CASSYGGGAGEKLFF	TGTGCCAGCAGTTATGGAGGAGGGGCCGGTGAAAAACTGTTTTTT
17	many	TRBV28	TRBD2	TRBJ2-7	CASSYEKSGSGSDEQYF	TGTGCCAGCAGTTACGAGAAAAGCGGGAGTGGTTCGGACGAGCAGTACTTC
12	NA	TRBV19	NA	TRBJ2-5	CASMNGRKTQYF	TGTGCCAGTATGAACGGGAGAAAGACCCAGTACTTC
16	NA	TRBV6-5	NA	TRBJ1-4	CASSYAAAGGDEKLFF	TGTGCCAGCAGTTACGCTGCTGCCGGGGGGGATGAAAAACTGTTTTTT
13	few	TRBV6-1	NA	TRBJ2-7	CASRWRASDEQYF	TGTGCCAGCAGGTGGAGGGCTAGCGACGAGCAGTACTTC
17	NA	TRBV12-3/TRBV12-4	TRBD1	TRBJ1-4	CASNSGQGKIGDEKLFF	TGTGCCAGCAACAGCGGACAGGGGAAGATTGGTGATGAAAAACTGTTTTTT
15	NA	TRBV7-2	TRBD2	TRBJ2-3	CASSLGGLAGRTQYF	TGTGCCAGCAGCTTAGGGGGACTAGCGGGGCGTACGCAGTATTTT
14	many	TRBV2	NA	TRBJ1-6	CASSEGTENSPLHF	TGTGCCAGCAGTGAAGGGACAGAGAATTCACCCCTCCACTTT
15	many	TRBV5-5	NA	TRBJ1-1	CASRWEGQLNTEAFF	TGTGCCAGCAGGTGGGAGGGACAACTGAACACTGAAGCTTTCTTT
15	NA	TRBV6-1	TRBD2	TRBJ2-2	CASSEPGGSSGELFF	TGTGCCAGCAGTGAGCCGGGAGGTTCTTCCGGGGAGCTGTTTTTT
16	few	TRBV5-6	TRBD1	TRBJ1-2	CASSLGNRGANYGYTF	TGTGCCAGCAGCTTGGGCAACAGGGGGGCCAACTATGGCTACACCTTC
14	many	TRBV3-1	TRBD2	TRBJ2-3	CASSLTSGKDTQYF	TGTGCCAGCAGTCTGACTAGCGGGAAGGATACGCAGTATTTT
15	few	TRBV7-3	TRBD1	TRBJ2-3	CASSLLGQGVDTQYF	TGTGCCAGCAGCTTACTGGGACAGGGGGTAGATACGCAGTATTTT
15	many	TRBV28	NA	TRBJ1-5	CASSPAGGSNQPQHF	TGTGCCAGCAGTCCCGCCGGGGGTAGCAATCAGCCCCAGCATTTT
17	NA	TRBV28	TRBD2	TRBJ2-3	CASRAGGLAGYTDTQYF	TGTGCCAGCAGGGCAGGGGGACTAGCGGGCTACACAGATACGCAGTATTTT
13	NA	TRBV10-1	NA	TRBJ1-2	CASSAFRQSGYTF	TGCGCCAGCAGCGCTTTTCGACAGAGCGGCTACACCTTC
16	NA	TRBV30	TRBD2	TRBJ2-5	CAWSLALAGAPETQYF	TGTGCCTGGAGTCTGGCACTAGCGGGAGCACCGGAGACCCAGTACTTC